This record covers a single T cell receptor (beta chain). Its antigen is undetermined. Produced via immunoSEQ multiplex PCR; TCRdb's table is partial and in-frame only. The top ten clones hold roughly 36% of a sample with around 9,700 clones, about three quarters of them seen once. The record originates from a study of somatic mutations in cytotoxic T cells in rheumatoid arthritis. The study, taken as a whole, reports: No multiple-comparison adjustment was applied to the slight TRBV07 underrepresentation in rheumatoid arthritis patients. Rheumatoid arthritis patients showed CD8+ clonality increasing with age, unlike healthy controls.

CDR3 length: 14 residues. Germline CDR1 is MNHEY and CDR2 is SVGAGI. Unmatched junction bases numbered 3, after V lost 5 bases and J lost 0 bases. The V gene is TRBV6-5, the J gene TRBJ1-1, with TRBD1 identical over 7 bases. This TCR derives from an adult with rheumatoid arthritis. Sequences were obtained from CD8+ T cells sorted from blood. Here the CDR3 DNA reads TGTGCCAGCAGTCCGGGGACAGTGAACACTGAAGCTTTCTTT. This translates into CASSPGTVNTEAFF.